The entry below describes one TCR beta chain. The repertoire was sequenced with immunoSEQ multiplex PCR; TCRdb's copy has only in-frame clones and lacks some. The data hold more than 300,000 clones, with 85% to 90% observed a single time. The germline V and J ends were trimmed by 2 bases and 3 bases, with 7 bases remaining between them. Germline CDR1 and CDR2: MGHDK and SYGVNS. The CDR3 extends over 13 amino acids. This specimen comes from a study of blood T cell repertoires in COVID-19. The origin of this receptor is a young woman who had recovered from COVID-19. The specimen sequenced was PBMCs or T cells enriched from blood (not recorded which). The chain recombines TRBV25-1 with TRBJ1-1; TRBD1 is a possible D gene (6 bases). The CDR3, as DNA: TGTGCCAGCAGTGAAAGGACAGACACTGAAGCTTTCTTT. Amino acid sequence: CASSERTDTEAFF.